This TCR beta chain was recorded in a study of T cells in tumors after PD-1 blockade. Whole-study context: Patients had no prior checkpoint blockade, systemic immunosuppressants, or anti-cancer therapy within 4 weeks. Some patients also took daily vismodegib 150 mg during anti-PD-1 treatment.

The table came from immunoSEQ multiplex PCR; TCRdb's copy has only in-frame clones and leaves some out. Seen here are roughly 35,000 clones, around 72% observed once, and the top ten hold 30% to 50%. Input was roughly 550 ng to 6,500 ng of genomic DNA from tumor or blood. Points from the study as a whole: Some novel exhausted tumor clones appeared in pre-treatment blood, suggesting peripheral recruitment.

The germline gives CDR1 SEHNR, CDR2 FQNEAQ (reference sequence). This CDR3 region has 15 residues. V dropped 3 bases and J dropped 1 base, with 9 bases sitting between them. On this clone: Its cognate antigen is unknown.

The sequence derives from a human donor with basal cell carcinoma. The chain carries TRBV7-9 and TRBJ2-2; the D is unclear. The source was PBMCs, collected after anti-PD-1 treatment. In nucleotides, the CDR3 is TGTGCCAGCAGCTTGCAGAATCTGAACACCGGGGAGCTGTTTTTT. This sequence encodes CASSLQNLNTGELFF.